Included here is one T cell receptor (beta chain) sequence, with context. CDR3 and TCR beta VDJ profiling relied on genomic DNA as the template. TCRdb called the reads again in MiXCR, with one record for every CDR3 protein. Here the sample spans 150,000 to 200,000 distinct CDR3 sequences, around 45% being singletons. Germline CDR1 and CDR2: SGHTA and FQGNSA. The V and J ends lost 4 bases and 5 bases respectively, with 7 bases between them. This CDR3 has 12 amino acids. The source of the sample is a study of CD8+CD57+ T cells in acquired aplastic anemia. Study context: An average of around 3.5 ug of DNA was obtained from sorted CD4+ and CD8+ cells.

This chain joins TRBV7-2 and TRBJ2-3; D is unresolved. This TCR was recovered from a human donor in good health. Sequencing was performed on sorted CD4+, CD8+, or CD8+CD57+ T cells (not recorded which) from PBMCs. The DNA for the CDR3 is TGTGCCAGCAGCTCCAGTGTAGATACGCAGTATTTT. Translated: CASSSSVDTQYF.